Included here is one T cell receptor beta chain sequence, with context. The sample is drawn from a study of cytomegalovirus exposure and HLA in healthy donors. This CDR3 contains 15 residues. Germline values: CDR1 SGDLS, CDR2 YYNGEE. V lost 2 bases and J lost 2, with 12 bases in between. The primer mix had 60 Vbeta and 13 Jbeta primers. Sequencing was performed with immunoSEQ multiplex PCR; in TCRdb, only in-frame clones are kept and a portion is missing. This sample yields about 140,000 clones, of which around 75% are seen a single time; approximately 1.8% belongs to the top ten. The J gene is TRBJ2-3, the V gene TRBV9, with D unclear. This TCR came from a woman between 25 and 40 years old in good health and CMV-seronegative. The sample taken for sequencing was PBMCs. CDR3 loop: CASSVGSGDTDTQYF. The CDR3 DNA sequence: TGTGCCAGCAGCGTGGGCTCTGGCGACACAGATACGCAGTATTTT.